The 25 T cell receptor beta chains in this list originate from one sample, sequenced in a study of blood T cell repertoires in COVID-19. TCRdb's table, derived via immunoSEQ multiplex PCR, lists solely in-frame clones and lacks some. The data contain approximately 100,000 clones, around 83% of them singletons. The sample was peripheral blood. The origin of the receptors is a woman aged 80 or over with active or convalescent COVID-19.

The V and J genes are TRBV5-1 and TRBJ2-1; 8 bases map to TRBD2. The length of the CDR3 is 15 residues. V lost 7 bases and J lost 6; bases outside the gene matches: 12. CDR1 is SGHRS and CDR2 is YFSETQ in the germline V gene. The CDR3: CASSTAGGSGNEQFF. In DNA, the CDR3 is TGCGCCAGCTCGACTGCGGGGGGTTCGGGCAATGAGCAGTTCTTC.

The rearrangement joins TRBV7-2 to TRBJ2-5, with D perhaps TRBD1 (6 bases). The CDR3 has 14 residues. Trimming pared 4 bases from V and 0 bases from J, leaving 9 bases between. The germline V gene has CDR1 SGHTA and CDR2 FQGNSA. CDR3 amino acids: CASSYTGYQETQYF. CDR3 nucleotides: TGTGCCAGCAGCTATACAGGGTACCAAGAGACCCAGTACTTC. Filled out from reference TRBV7-2 and TRBJ2-5, the complete variable domain reads GAGVSQSPSNKVTEKGKDVELRCDPISGHTALYWYRQSLGQGLEFLIYFQGNSAPDKSGLPSDRFSAERTGGSVSTLTIQRTQQEDSAVYLCASSYTGYQETQYFGPGTRLLVL.

J is TRBJ2-7 and V is TRBV5-1; a weak D match, TRBD2 (5 bases). V dropped 4 bases and J dropped 3 bases, with 11 bases sitting between them. Germline V gives CDR1 SGHRS, CDR2 YFSETQ. This CDR3 contains 13 residues. The CDR3 is CASSHPGVYEQYF. DNA of the CDR3: TGCGCCAGCAGCCATCCCGGGGTCTACGAGCAGTACTTC.

The rearrangement uses TRBV28 and TRBJ2-2, with 14 bases matching TRBD2. Germline CDR1 MDHEN, CDR2 SYDVKM. The trim removed 3 bases at V and 2 bases at J, leaving 14 bases unmatched. The CDR3 sequence is 21 residues long. The CDR3 loop is CASSFHGTSGSSFGNTGELFF. The CDR3 region has the DNA TGTGCCAGCAGTTTTCATGGGACTAGCGGGAGTAGCTTCGGAAACACCGGGGAGCTGTTTTTT.

This chain joins TRBV9 and TRBJ2-3; 12 nucleotides match TRBD2. The CDR3 runs 16 residues. V trimming: 0 bases; J trimming: 2 bases; junction bases outside the gene matches: 1. Germline-derived CDR1 and CDR2 are SGDLS and YYNGEE. The CDR3 is CASSVGLAGVTDTQYF. The DNA for the CDR3 is TGTGCCAGCAGCGTAGGACTAGCGGGAGTCACAGATACGCAGTATTTT.

The chain recombines TRBV6-6 with TRBJ1-2, with TRBD1 identical over 11 bases. V lost 4 bases, J lost 4 bases, and 5 bases stayed unmatched. CDR1 and CDR2 (germline): MNHNY, SVGAGI (reference sequence). The CDR3 has 15 amino acids. CDR3 region: CASSFTGTGGYGYTF. The CDR3 DNA reads as TGTGCCAGCAGTTTCACCGGGACAGGGGGCTATGGCTACACCTTC.

This chain uses TRBV13 with TRBJ2-7; TRBD1 is a possible D gene (6 bases). Germline CDR1 PRHDT, CDR2 FYEKMQ (reference sequence). The CDR3 extends over 17 amino acids. V lost 0 bases, J lost 7 bases, and 22 bases lay in between. CDR3: CASSLGWNNRARREQYF. CDR3 nucleotides: TGTGCCAGCAGCTTAGGCTGGAATAACAGGGCCCGGCGTGAGCAGTACTTC. The full variable domain, in which reference TRBV13 and TRBJ2-7 provide the parts outside the CDR3, is AAGVIQSPRHLIKEKRETATLKCYPIPRHDTVYWYQQGPGQDPQFLISFYEKMQSDKGSIPDRFSAQQFSDYHSELNMSSLELGDSALYFCASSLGWNNRARREQYFGPGTRLTVT.

The rearrangement uses TRBV27 and TRBJ1-4; maybe TRBD1 (6 bases). There are 15 residues in the CDR3. Trimming cost V 2 bases and J 3 bases, with 10 bases left between them. Per germline, CDR1 MNHEY and CDR2 SMNVEV (reference sequence). The CDR3 region has the DNA TGTGCCAGCAGTTTAATGGGGGCGGCTAATGAAAAACTGTTTTTT. Its protein product is CASSLMGAANEKLFF.

The chain uses TRBV19 and TRBJ2-2; tentatively, D is TRBD2 (7 bases). Germline V gives CDR1 LNHDA, CDR2 SQIVND (reference sequence). V was cut by 6 bases and J by 3 bases, with 14 bases left in between. The CDR3 is 15 residues long. CDR3 in DNA: TGTGCCAGTAGGAAAAGGGAGGGGGACACCGGGGAGCTGTTTTTT. Its translation is CASRKREGDTGELFF.

V and J are TRBV7-3 and TRBJ2-1; 8 nucleotides match TRBD2. The CDR3 loop spans 15 amino acids. The germline gives CDR1 SGHTA, CDR2 FQGTGA. V shed 6 bases, J shed 4 bases, and the junction held 8 bases outside the gene matches. CDR3 nucleotides: TGTGCCAGCAGTCCCGATGCGGGGGGATACAATGAGCAGTTCTTC. Protein product: CASSPDAGGYNEQFF.

The rearrangement links TRBV5-3 to TRBJ2-4; D unresolved. TRBV5-3 is flagged as an ORF with uncertain function. The CDR3 contains 13 residues. V lost 0 bases and J 8 bases, leaving 9 bases between the germline ends. CDR3 sequence reads: CARSLGSPDIQYF. CDR3 DNA: TGTGCCAGAAGCTTGGGAAGTCCGGACATTCAGTACTTC.

The CDR3, as DNA: TGTGCCACCAGTGATTTGAGCCTAGCGGGAGTGGATACGCAGTATTTT. It codes for CATSDLSLAGVDTQYF. The genes are TRBV24-1 and TRBJ2-3, with 10 bases fitting TRBD2. The junction had 5 bases not matched to a gene; V was cut back by 0 bases and J by 6 bases. CDR3 length equals 16 residues. Germline-derived CDR1 and CDR2 are KGHDR and SFDVKD.

J is TRBJ1-2 and V is TRBV5-1; 11 nucleotides match TRBD1. CDR1 SGHRS and CDR2 YFSETQ come from the germline V gene. V trimming: 4 bases; J trimming: 7 bases; junction bases outside the gene matches: 15. The CDR3 spans 17 residues. CDR3 region: CASSPAGTGGPGGGYTF. The CDR3 DNA reads TGCGCCAGCAGCCCAGCCGGGACAGGGGGGCCCGGGGGTGGCTACACCTTC.

Only a few counts were recorded for this clone. The junction does not match germline at one end; this may be a read error. The chain recombines TRBV19 with TRBJ2-7, with TRBD2 matching over 8 bases. Per the germline V gene, CDR1 is LNHDA and CDR2 is SQIVND (reference sequence). The CDR3 length is 12 residues. CDR3 residues: CASSISPGLGGF. Written as DNA, the CDR3 is TGTGCCAGTAGTATCTCCCCGGGACTAGGTGGCTTC.

The rearrangement uses TRBV28 and TRBJ2-3; 8 nucleotides agree with TRBD2. The CDR3 runs 16 residues. Germline assignment: CDR1 MDHEN and CDR2 SYDVKM. V dropped 7 bases and J dropped 6; count of bases not matched to a gene: 15. The CDR3 sequence is CASIPPGAPGGDTQYF. The CDR3 DNA is TGTGCCAGCATCCCACCCGGGGCCCCGGGGGGGGATACGCAGTATTTT.

The table lists this clone with a count of one. CDR3 sequence reads: CASSQRTGLRNSPLHF. Here the CDR3 DNA reads TGCGCCAGCAGCCAAAGGACAGGGCTTCGGAATTCACCCCTCCACTTT. This chain joins TRBV4-1 and TRBJ1-6; TRBD1 aligns across 8 bases. Per germline, CDR1 MGHRA and CDR2 YSYEKL. V gave up 2 bases and J gave up 7 bases; unmatched junction bases: 7. The CDR3 has 16 amino acids.

This clone was detected only once. The chain has TRBV28 and TRBJ2-7, with 7 bases aligning to TRBD2. The V gene end was trimmed by 5 bases and the J gene end by 0 bases; junction bases not matched to a gene: 7. The CDR3 totals 15 residues. In germline, CDR1 is MDHEN, CDR2 SYDVKM. DNA of the CDR3: TGTGCCAGCAGTGGGGCCGGGACTAACTCCTACGAGCAGTACTTC. It encodes CASSGAGTNSYEQYF.

This clone was observed a handful of times. This chain uses TRBV7-9 with TRBJ1-2, with TRBD1 as a possible D gene (5 bases). The CDR3 length is 17 residues. The V and J ends lost 5 bases and 1 base respectively, with 20 bases between them. Germline lookup yields CDR1 SEHNR and CDR2 FQNEAQ (reference sequence). The chain's CDR3 is CASSPVIGVIGNYGYTF. CDR3 nucleotide sequence: TGTGCCAGCAGCCCCGTTATAGGGGTCATTGGTAACTATGGCTACACCTTC.

The chain employs TRBV28 and TRBJ2-5; possibly TRBD1 for D (6 bases). CDR1 and CDR2 (germline): MDHEN, SYDVKM. The germline V and J ends were trimmed by 7 bases and 0 bases, with 15 bases remaining between them. The CDR3 sequence is 15 residues long. CDR3 DNA sequence: TGTGCCAGCACCTCAGGGGTGCAGAACCAAGAGACCCAGTACTTC. It encodes CASTSGVQNQETQYF.

CDR3 region: CASSRQGSGTGELFF. In DNA form, the CDR3 reads TGTGCCAGCAGCCGACAGGGGTCGGGCACCGGGGAGCTGTTTTTT. The J gene is TRBJ2-2, the V gene TRBV7-3; 8 bases map to TRBD1. V lost 5 bases and J lost 4; bases outside the gene matches: 6. Germline CDR1 reads SGHTA; CDR2 reads FQGTGA. The CDR3 spans 15 residues.

V gene TRBV6-4 combines with J gene TRBJ1-1; 8 bases are shared with TRBD1. The CDR3 length is 15 residues. Trimming removed 5 bases from V and 11 bases from J; junction bases left unmatched: 16. The V gene's germline CDR1 is MRHNA and CDR2 SNTAGT. As DNA, the CDR3 is TGTGCCAGCAGTCGATCTCCGGGACAGGAAAGTGCGGCTTTCTTT. This translates into CASSRSPGQESAAFF.

The rearrangement joins TRBV11-2 to TRBJ2-3; 8 bases are shared with TRBD2. V shed 5 bases, J shed 3 bases, and the junction held 1 base outside the gene matches. CDR1 SGHAT and CDR2 FQNNGV come from the germline V gene. This CDR3 contains 13 residues. The CDR3 DNA sequence: TGTGCCAGCAGCCCTAGCGGGACAGATACGCAGTATTTT. Protein product: CASSPSGTDTQYF.

This clone has only one observation. This chain uses TRBV6-6 with TRBJ2-7; D gene unclear. Looked up from germline, CDR1 is MNHNY and CDR2 is SVGAGI (reference sequence). V lost 0 bases and J 2 bases, leaving 11 bases between the germline ends. The CDR3 length is 15 residues. Here the CDR3 reads CASSYSETNPYEQYF. The CDR3 coding sequence is TGTGCCAGCAGTTACTCGGAGACGAATCCCTACGAGCAGTACTTC.

V and J are TRBV19 and TRBJ2-5, with D perhaps TRBD1 (6 bases). The germline V gene encodes CDR1 LNHDA and CDR2 SQIVND (reference sequence). The CDR3 has 13 amino acids. V lost 3 bases and J lost 2, with 7 bases in between. CDR3 sequence: CASSITGQETQYF. Written as DNA, the CDR3 is TGTGCCAGTAGTATTACAGGGCAAGAGACCCAGTACTTC.

V and J are TRBV7-3 and TRBJ2-1; 8 nucleotides align to TRBD2. Trimming took 4 bases from V and 0 from J; bases not matched to a gene: 8. The CDR3 runs to 17 residues. Germline V gene data show CDR1 as SGHTA and CDR2 as FQGTGA. CDR3: CASSSTSGKSSYNEQFF. DNA of the CDR3: TGTGCCAGCAGCTCAACTAGCGGTAAGAGCTCCTACAATGAGCAGTTCTTC.